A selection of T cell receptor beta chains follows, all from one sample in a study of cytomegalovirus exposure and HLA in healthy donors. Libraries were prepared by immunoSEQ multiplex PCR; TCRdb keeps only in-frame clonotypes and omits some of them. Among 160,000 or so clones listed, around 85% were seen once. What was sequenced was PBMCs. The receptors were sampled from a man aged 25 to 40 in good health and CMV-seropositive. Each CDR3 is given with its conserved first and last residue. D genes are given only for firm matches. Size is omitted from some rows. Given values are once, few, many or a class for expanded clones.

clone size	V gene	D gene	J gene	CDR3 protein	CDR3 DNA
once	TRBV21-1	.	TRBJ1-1	CASSKGFTGFNTEAFF	TGTGCCAGCAGCAAAGGTTTTACAGGATTCAACACTGAAGCTTTCTTT
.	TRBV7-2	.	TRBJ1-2	CASSLAHVRDGYTF	TGTGCCAGCAGCTTGGCTCACGTGAGGGATGGCTACACCTTC
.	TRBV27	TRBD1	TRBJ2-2	CASSSGTVDTGELFF	TGTGCCAGCAGTTCCGGGACAGTGGACACCGGGGAGCTGTTTTTT
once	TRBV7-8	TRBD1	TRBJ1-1	CASRTTGGEAFF	TGTGCCAGCAGAACGACAGGGGGGGAAGCTTTCTTT
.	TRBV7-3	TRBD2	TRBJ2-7	CASSPQGGVNSYEQYF	TGTGCCAGCAGCCCCCAGGGAGGGGTTAACTCCTACGAGCAGTACTTC
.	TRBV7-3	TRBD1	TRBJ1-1	CASSSSGGTEAFF	TGTGCCAGCAGCTCATCAGGGGGGACTGAAGCTTTCTTT
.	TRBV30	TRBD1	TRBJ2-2	CASESYRGRNTGELFF	TGTGCCTCCGAGTCATACAGGGGGCGGAACACCGGGGAGCTGTTTTTT
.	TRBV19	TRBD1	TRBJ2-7	CASSMALGQGPYEQYF	TGTGCCAGTAGTATGGCCTTGGGACAGGGACCCTACGAGCAGTACTTC
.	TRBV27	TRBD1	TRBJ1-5	CASTTGLQPQHF	TGTGCCAGCACGACAGGGCTTCAGCCCCAGCATTTT
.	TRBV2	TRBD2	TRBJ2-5	CASSLAGAFQETQYF	TGTGCCAGCAGTCTAGCGGGGGCGTTCCAAGAGACCCAGTACTTC
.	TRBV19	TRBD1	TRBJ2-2	CASTTNRGRSTGELFF	TGTGCCAGTACCACCAACAGGGGGCGGAGCACCGGGGAGCTGTTTTTT
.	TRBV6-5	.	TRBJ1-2	CASSYSPGRGYTF	TGTGCCAGCAGTTACTCCCCAGGGCGTGGCTACACCTTC
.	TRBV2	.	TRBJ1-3	CASSLRASGNTIYF	TGTGCCAGCAGCCTGCGAGCTTCTGGAAACACCATATATTTT
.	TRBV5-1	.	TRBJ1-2	CASSFSGVEGYTF	TGCGCCAGCAGCTTCTCCGGGGTAGAGGGCTACACCTTC
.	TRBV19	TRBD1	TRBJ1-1	CASSLLTGAGTEAFF	TGTGCCAGTAGTTTATTGACAGGGGCCGGAACTGAAGCTTTCTTT
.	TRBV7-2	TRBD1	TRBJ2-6	CASSLELRTGLTTF	TGTGCCAGCAGCTTAGAGCTTCGGACAGGGCTGACGACTTTC
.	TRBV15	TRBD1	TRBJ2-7	CATSRQGGYEQYF	TGTGCCACCTCCCGACAGGGGGGGTACGAGCAGTACTTC
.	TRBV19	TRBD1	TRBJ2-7	CASRDRISYEQYF	TGTGCCAGCCGGGACAGGATTTCTTACGAGCAGTACTTC
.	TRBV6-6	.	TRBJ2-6	CASSFHRAVGANVLTF	TGTGCCAGCAGTTTTCACAGGGCAGTTGGGGCCAACGTCCTGACTTTC
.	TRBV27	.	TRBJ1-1	CASSLLGGRFTEAFF	TGTGCCAGCAGTTTATTGGGGGGGCGGTTCACTGAAGCTTTCTTT
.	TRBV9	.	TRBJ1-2	CASSVAVDRTNYGYTF	TGTGCCAGCAGCGTAGCGGTTGACAGAACTAACTATGGCTACACCTTC
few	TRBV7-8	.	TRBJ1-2	CASSLDRSTGYTF	TGTGCCAGCAGCTTAGACAGGTCAACGGGCTACACCTTC
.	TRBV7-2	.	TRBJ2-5	CASSFQGSGETQYF	TGTGCCAGCAGCTTCCAGGGGAGTGGGGAGACCCAGTACTTC
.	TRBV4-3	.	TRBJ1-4	CASSQVGATNEKLFF	TGCGCCAGCAGCCAAGTGGGGGCGACTAATGAAAAACTGTTTTTT
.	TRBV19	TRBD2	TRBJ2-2	CASSISGGAPGELFF	TGTGCCAGTAGTATTAGCGGGGGGGCCCCCGGGGAGCTGTTTTTT
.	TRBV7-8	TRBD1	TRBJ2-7	CASSSRTGSYYEQYF	TGTGCCAGCAGCTCCCGGACAGGGAGTTACTACGAGCAGTACTTC
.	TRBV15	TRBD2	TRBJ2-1	CATSRRAGGGQRNEQFF	TGTGCCACCAGCAGACGAGCCGGGGGGGGCCAGAGGAATGAGCAGTTCTTC
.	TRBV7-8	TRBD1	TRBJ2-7	CASSLPRRDRGHEQYF	TGTGCCAGCAGCCTCCCCAGACGGGACAGGGGTCACGAGCAGTACTTC
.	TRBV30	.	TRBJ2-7	CAWSEWVQAYEQYF	TGTGCCTGGAGTGAGTGGGTACAGGCCTACGAGCAGTACTTC
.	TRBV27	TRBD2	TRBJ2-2	CASSSRGYTGELFF	TGTGCCAGCAGTTCGCGGGGGTACACCGGGGAGCTGTTTTTT
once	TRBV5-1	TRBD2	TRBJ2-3	CASGLAGGPQTDTQYF	TGCGCCAGTGGACTAGCGGGGGGGCCTCAGACAGATACGCAGTATTTT
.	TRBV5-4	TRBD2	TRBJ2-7	CASSEGGQLYEQYF	TGTGCCAGCAGCGAGGGAGGGCAGCTCTACGAGCAGTACTTC